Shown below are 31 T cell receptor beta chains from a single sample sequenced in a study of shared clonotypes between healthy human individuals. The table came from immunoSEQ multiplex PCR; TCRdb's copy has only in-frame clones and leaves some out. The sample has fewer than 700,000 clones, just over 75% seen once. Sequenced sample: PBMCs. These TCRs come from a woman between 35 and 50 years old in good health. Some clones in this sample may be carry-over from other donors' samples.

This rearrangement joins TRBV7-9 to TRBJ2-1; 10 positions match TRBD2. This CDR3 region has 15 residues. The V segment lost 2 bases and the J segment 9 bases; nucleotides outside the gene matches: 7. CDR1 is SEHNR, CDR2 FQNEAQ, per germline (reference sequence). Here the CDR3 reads CASSLRGLANREQFF. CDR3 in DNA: TGTGCCAGCAGCTTAAGGGGACTAGCGAACCGTGAGCAGTTCTTC.

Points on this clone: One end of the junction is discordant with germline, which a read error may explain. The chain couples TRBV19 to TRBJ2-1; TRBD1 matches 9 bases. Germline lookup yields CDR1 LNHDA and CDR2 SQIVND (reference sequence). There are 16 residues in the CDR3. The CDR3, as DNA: TGTGCCAGTAGTAGGGACAGGGAGTTGTCCTACGATGAGCAGTTCTTC. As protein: CASSRDRELSYDEQFF. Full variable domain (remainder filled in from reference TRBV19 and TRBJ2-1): DGGITQSPKYLFRKEGQNVTLSCEQNLNHDAMYWYRQDPGQGLRLIYYSQIVNDFQKGDIAEGYSVSREKKESFPLTVTSAQKNPTAFYLCASSRDRELSYDEQFFGPGTRLTVL.

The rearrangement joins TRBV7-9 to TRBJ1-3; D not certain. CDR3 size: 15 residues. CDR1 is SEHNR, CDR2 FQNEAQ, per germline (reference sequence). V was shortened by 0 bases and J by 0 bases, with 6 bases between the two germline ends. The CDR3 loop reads CASSLASGSGNTIYF. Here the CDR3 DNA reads TGTGCCAGCAGCTTAGCGAGCGGCTCTGGAAACACCATATATTTT.

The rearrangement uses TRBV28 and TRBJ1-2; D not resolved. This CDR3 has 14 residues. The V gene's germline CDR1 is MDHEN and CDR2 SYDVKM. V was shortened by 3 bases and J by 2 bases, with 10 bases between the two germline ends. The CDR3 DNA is TGTGCCAGCAGTTTGGGGTTGGGGAACTATGGCTACACCTTC. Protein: CASSLGLGNYGYTF.

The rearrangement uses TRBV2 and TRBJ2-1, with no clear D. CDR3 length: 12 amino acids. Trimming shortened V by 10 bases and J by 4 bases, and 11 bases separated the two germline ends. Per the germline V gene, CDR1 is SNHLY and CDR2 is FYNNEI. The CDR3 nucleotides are TGTGCCACCCAAAAGGAGTACAATGAGCAGTTCTTC. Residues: CATQKEYNEQFF.

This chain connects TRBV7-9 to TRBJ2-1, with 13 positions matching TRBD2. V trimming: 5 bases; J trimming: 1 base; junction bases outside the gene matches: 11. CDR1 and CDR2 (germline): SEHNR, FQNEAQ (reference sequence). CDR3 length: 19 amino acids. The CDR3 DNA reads TGTGCCAGCAGCCCGAGCCCGGGACTAGCGGGGCAGTCCTACAATGAGCAGTTCTTC. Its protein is CASSPSPGLAGQSYNEQFF.

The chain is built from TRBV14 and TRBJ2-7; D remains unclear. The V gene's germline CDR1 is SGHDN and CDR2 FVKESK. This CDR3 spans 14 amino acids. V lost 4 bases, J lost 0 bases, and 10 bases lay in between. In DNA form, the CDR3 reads TGTGCCAGCAGCCGGGGTTCCCCCTCCTACGAGCAGTACTTC. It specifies CASSRGSPSYEQYF.

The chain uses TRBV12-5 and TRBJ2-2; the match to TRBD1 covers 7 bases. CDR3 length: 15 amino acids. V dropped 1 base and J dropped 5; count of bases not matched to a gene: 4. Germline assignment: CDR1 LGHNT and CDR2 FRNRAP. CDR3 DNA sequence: TGTGCTAGTGGTTTGGGAGGGGGCTGGACCGGGGAGCTGTTTTTT. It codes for CASGLGGGWTGELFF.

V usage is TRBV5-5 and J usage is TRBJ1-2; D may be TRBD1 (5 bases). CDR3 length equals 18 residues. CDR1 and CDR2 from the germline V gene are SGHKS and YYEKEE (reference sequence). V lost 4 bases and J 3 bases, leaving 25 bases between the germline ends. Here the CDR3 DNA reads TGTGCCAGCAGCCTGGGCTTAATTCGACAGTCACTGTACTATGGCTACACCTTC. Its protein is CASSLGLIRQSLYYGYTF.

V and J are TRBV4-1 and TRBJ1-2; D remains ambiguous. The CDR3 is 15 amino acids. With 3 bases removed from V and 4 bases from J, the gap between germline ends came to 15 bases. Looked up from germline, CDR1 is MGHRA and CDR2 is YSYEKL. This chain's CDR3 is CASSHHMRVIYGYTF. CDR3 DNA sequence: TGCGCCAGCAGCCACCATATGCGGGTAATCTATGGCTACACCTTC.

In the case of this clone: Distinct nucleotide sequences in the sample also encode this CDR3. CDR3 nucleotide sequence: TGTGCCAGCAGCTCCCTCTACGAGCAGTACTTC. Translating gives CASSSLYEQYF. This chain links TRBV28 with TRBJ2-7; no definite D call. The CDR3 is 11 amino acids. Germline assignment: CDR1 MDHEN and CDR2 SYDVKM. V lost 6 bases and J 3 bases, leaving 6 bases between the germline ends. The full variable domain, with the rest looked up from reference TRBV28 and TRBJ2-7, is DVKVTQSSRYLVKRTGEKVFLECVQDMDHENMFWYRQDPGLGLRLIYFSYDVKMKEKGDIPEGYSVSREKKERFSLILESASTNQTSMYLCASSSLYEQYFGPGTRLTVT.

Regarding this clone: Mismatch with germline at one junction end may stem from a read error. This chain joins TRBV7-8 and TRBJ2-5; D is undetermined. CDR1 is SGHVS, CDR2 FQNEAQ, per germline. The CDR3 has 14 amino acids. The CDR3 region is CASRLGRWQETQYF. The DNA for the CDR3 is TGTGCCAGCAGATTAGGACGGTGGCAAGAGACCCAGTACTTC.

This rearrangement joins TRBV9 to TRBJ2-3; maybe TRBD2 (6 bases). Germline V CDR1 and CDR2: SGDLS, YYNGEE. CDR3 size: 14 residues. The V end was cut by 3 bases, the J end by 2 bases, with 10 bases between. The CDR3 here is CASSEGLYTDTQYF. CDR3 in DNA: TGTGCCAGCAGCGAGGGACTTTACACAGATACGCAGTATTTT.

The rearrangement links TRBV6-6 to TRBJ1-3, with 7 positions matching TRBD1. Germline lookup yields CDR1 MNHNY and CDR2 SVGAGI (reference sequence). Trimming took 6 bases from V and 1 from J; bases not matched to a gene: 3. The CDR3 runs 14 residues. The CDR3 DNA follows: TGTGCCAGCAGACTGGGACAGTCTGGAAACACCATATATTTT. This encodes CASRLGQSGNTIYF.

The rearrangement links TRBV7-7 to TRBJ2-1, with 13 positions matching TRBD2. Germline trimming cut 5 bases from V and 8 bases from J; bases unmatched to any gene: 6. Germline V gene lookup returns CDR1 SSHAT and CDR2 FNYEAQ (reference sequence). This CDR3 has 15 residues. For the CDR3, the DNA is TGTGCCAGCAGCCCGGGACTAGCGGGGATATATGAGCAGTTCTTC. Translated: CASSPGLAGIYEQFF.

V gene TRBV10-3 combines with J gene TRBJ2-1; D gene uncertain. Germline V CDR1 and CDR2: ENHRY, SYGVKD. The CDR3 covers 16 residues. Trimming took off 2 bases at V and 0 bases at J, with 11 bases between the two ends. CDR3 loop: CAISEAKVVSYNEQFF. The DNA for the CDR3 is TGTGCCATCAGTGAGGCAAAGGTTGTCTCCTACAATGAGCAGTTCTTC.

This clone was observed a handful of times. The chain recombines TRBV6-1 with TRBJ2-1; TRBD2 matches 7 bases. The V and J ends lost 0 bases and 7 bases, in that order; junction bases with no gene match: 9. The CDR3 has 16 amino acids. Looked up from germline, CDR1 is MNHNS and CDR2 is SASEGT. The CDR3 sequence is CASSEALAAGGNEQFF. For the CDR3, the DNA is TGTGCCAGCAGTGAAGCCCTAGCGGCCGGAGGTAATGAGCAGTTCTTC.

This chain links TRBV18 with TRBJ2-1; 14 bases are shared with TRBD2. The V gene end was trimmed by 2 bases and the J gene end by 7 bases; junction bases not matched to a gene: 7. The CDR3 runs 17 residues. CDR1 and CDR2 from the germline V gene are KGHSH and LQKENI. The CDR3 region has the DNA TGTGCCAGCTCACCAGGAATAGGACTAGCGGGAGGAAATGAGCAGTTCTTC. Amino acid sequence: CASSPGIGLAGGNEQFF.

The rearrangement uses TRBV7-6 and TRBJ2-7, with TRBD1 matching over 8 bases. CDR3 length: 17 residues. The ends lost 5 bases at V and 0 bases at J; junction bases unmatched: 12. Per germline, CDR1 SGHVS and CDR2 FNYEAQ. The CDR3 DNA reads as TGTGCCAGCAGCGGAACGGCCGGGACAGGATTCTCCTACGAGCAGTACTTC. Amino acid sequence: CASSGTAGTGFSYEQYF. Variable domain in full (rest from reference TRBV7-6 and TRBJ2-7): GAGVSQSPRYKVTKRGQDVALRCDPISGHVSLYWYRQALGQGPEFLTYFNYEAQQDKSGLPNDRFSAERPEGSISTLTIQRTEQRDSAMYRCASSGTAGTGFSYEQYFGPGTRLTVT.

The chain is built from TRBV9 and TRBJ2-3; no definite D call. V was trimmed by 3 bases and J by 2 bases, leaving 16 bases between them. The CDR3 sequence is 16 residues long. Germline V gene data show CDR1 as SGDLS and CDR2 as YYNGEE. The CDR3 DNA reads TGTGCCAGCAGCGCGGACCGCCTGTCTAACACAGATACGCAGTATTTT. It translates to CASSADRLSNTDTQYF.

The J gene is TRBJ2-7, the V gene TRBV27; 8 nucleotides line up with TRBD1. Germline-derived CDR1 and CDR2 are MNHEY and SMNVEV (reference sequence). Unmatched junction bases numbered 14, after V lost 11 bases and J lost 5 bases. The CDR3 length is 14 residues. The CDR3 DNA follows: TGTGCCGCCCGGGGTTTAAACAGGGGGGACGAGCAGTACTTC. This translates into CAARGLNRGDEQYF.

Here the CDR3 reads CASSQTSGSYEQYF. The CDR3 bases are TGCGCCAGCAGCCAAACTAGCGGGAGCTACGAGCAGTACTTC. The V and J genes are TRBV5-1 and TRBJ2-7; 11 positions match TRBD2. V shed 4 bases and J 3 bases; nucleotides not matched to a gene: 3. Per germline, CDR1 SGHRS and CDR2 YFSETQ. This CDR3 is built from 14 residues.

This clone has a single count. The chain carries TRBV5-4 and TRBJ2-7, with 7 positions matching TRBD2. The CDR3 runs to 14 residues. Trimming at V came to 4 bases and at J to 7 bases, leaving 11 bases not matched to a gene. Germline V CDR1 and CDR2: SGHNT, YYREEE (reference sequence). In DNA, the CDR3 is TGTGCCAGCAGCCTTTGGGGGAGGGCGGATGAGCAGTACTTC. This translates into CASSLWGRADEQYF. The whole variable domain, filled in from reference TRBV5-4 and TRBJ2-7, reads ETGVTQSPTHLIKTRGQQVTLRCSSQSGHNTVSWYQQALGQGPQFIFQYYREEENGRGNFPPRFSGLQFPNYSSELNVNALELDDSALYLCASSLWGRADEQYFGPGTRLTVT.

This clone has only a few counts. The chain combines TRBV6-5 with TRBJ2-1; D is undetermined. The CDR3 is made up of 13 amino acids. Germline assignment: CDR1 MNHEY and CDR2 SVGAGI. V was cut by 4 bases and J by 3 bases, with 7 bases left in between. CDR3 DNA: TGTGCCAGCAGTTCCCATGGCTACAATGAGCAGTTCTTC. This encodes CASSSHGYNEQFF.

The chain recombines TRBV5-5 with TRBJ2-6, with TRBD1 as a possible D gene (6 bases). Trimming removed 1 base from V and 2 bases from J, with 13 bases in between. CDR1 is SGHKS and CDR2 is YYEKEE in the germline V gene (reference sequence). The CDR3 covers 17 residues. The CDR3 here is CASSLRDTGTGANVLTF. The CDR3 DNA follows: TGTGCCAGCAGCTTGCGAGACACAGGGACTGGGGCCAACGTCCTGACTTTC.

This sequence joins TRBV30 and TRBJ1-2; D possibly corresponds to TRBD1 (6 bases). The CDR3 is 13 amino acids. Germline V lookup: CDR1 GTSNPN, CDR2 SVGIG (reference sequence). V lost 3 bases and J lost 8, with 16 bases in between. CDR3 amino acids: CAWSPPGRGGYTF. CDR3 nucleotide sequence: TGTGCCTGGAGCCCGCCGGGAAGGGGGGGCTACACCTTC.

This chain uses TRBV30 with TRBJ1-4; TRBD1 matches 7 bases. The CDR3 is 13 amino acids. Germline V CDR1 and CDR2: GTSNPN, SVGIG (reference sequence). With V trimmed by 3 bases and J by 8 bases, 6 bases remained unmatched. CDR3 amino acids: CAWSYGTAEKLFF. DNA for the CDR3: TGTGCCTGGAGCTATGGGACAGCAGAAAAACTGTTTTTT.

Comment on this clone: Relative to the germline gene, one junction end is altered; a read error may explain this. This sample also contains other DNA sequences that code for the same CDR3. CDR3 residues: CASTRGRGLGNEQYF. The CDR3 region has the DNA TGTGCAAGCACCCGCGGTCGGGGTTTGGGCAACGAGCAGTACTTC. This chain uses TRBV2 with TRBJ2-5; D might be TRBD2 (5 bases). The closer fit of TRBJ2-7 to the DNA end suggests the J call may be wrong. The CDR3 has 15 residues. Per germline, CDR1 SNHLY and CDR2 FYNNEI.

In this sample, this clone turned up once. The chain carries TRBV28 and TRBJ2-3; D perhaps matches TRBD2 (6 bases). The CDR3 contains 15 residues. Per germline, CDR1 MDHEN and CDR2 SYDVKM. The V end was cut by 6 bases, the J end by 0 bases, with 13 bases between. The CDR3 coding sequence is TGTGCCAGCAGGACCCTAGCGCCCAGCACAGATACGCAGTATTTT. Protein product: CASRTLAPSTDTQYF. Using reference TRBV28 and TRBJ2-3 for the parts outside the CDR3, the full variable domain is DVKVTQSSRYLVKRTGEKVFLECVQDMDHENMFWYRQDPGLGLRLIYFSYDVKMKEKGDIPEGYSVSREKKERFSLILESASTNQTSMYLCASRTLAPSTDTQYFGPGTRLTVL.

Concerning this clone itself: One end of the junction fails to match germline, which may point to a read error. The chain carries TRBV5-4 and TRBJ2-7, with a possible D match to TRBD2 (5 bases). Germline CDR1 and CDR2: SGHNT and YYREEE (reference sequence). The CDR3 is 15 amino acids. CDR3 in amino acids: CASSLRMASSNEQYF. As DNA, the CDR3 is TGTGCCAGCAGCTTAAGGATGGCTAGCTCCAACGAGCAGTACTTC.

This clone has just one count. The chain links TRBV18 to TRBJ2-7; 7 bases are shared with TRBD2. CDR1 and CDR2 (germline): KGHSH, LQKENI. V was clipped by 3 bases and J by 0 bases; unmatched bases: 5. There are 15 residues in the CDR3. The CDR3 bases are TGTGCCAGCTCACCGCAGGGACTACCCTCCTACGAGCAGTACTTC. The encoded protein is CASSPQGLPSYEQYF.